Following are 8 T cell receptor beta chains from one sample sequenced in a study of shared clonotypes between healthy human individuals. TCRdb keeps only in-frame clones here, not all; method: immunoSEQ multiplex PCR. The sample consists of about 2.3 million clones, approximately 93% of them appearing once. The specimen was naive CD4+ T cells from PBMCs. As for subset: CD45RA+ positively selected. The receptor source for this set is a young man in good health. Some clones in this sample may be carry-over from other donors' samples.

This sequence joins TRBV7-3 and TRBJ2-2, with D perhaps TRBD1 (6 bases). The V gene's germline CDR1 is SGHTA and CDR2 FQGTGA. This CDR3 spans 16 amino acids. V was cut by 1 base and J by 0 bases, with 9 bases left in between. The CDR3 region is CASSLRGTPNTGELFF. CDR3 sequence (DNA): TGTGCCAGCAGCTTAAGAGGGACACCGAACACCGGGGAGCTGTTTTTT.

As for this clone: Other DNA sequences in the sample encode the same CDR3. J is TRBJ1-2 and V is TRBV28; D ambiguous. The V gene lost 5 bases and the J gene lost 1 base, with 8 bases spanning the gap. Germline values: CDR1 MDHEN, CDR2 SYDVKM. The CDR3 length is 13 residues. CDR3 sequence reads: CASSLTGNYGYTF. CDR3 DNA sequence: TGTGCCAGCAGTCTCACGGGTAACTATGGCTACACCTTC.

This chain connects TRBV4-3 to TRBJ1-1; D is ambiguous. The V end was cut by 6 bases, the J end by 0 bases, with 14 bases between. Germline values: CDR1 LGHNA, CDR2 YSLEER. This CDR3 is built from 15 residues. The CDR3 protein is CASSQTEGLNTEAFF. Here the CDR3 DNA reads TGCGCCAGCAGTCAGACGGAGGGATTGAACACTGAAGCTTTCTTT.

The rearrangement links TRBV27 to TRBJ2-2, with D maybe TRBD2 (6 bases). Trimming pared 3 bases from V and 6 bases from J, leaving 8 bases between. The germline CDR1 and CDR2 sequences are MNHEY and SMNVEV (reference sequence). The CDR3 totals 13 residues. The CDR3 loop is CASSLAGPGELFF. CDR3 DNA: TGTGCCAGCAGTTTGGCGGGGCCCGGGGAGCTGTTTTTT.

The sample holds a few counts of this clone. This chain connects TRBV6-1 to TRBJ2-7; the D call may be TRBD1 or TRBD2 (5 bases each). CDR1 and CDR2 from the germline V gene are MNHNS and SASEGT. CDR3 length: 14 residues. V lost 0 bases and J lost 5, with 11 bases in between. Here the CDR3 DNA reads TGTGCCAGCAGTGAAGCCGGGACGAGGGACGAGCAGTACTTC. This codes for CASSEAGTRDEQYF.

This chain uses TRBV12-1 with TRBJ2-7; TRBD2 is the table's D call, not checked against the DNA. TRBV12-1 is an annotated pseudogene. This CDR3 is built from 16 residues. CDR3 sequence (DNA): TGTGCCAGCAGTTCTCTGACCGGGATCCGAACCTACGAGCAGTACTTC. It encodes CASSSLTGIRTYEQYF.

This clone was counted between two and nine times. This chain uses TRBV4-1 with TRBJ1-5, with D perhaps TRBD1 (5 bases). Germline assignment: CDR1 MGHRA and CDR2 YSYEKL. The CDR3 extends over 15 amino acids. V lost 0 bases to trimming and J lost 3 bases, with 9 bases between them. The CDR3 DNA follows: TGCGCCAGCAGCCAAGATATCAGGGACAATCAGCCCCAGCATTTT. Amino acid sequence: CASSQDIRDNQPQHF.

The gene calls are TRBV6-5 and TRBJ1-1; a possible D gene is TRBD1 (5 bases). From germline, CDR1 is MNHEY and CDR2 SVGAGI. The CDR3 has 13 residues. V was shortened by 7 bases and J by 5 bases, with 14 bases between the two germline ends. The CDR3 is CASKRDGGTEAFF. CDR3 coding DNA: TGTGCCAGCAAAAGGGACGGGGGGACTGAAGCTTTCTTT.